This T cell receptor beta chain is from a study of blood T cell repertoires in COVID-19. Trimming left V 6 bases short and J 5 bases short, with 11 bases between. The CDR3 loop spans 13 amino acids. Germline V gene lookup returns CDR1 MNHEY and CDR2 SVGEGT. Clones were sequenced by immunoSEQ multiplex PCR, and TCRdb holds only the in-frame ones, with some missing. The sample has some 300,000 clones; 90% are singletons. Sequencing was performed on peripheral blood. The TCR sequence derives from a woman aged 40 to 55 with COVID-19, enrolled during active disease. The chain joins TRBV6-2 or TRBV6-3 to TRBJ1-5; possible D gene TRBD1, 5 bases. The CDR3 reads CASSLDIHQPQHF. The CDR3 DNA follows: TGTGCCAGCAGCTTGGACATACATCAGCCCCAGCATTTT.